The 24 T cell receptor beta chains below all came from one sample that was sequenced in a study of spatial heterogeneity in lung cancer. TCRdb re-called the 5' RACE reads through MiXCR, storing one row per CDR3 protein. The profile shows more than 50,000 distinct CDR3 sequences, around 7% of them singletons. The time point is: sample taken at primary tumor resection. Material for sequencing was whole RNA from tumor, nontumor lung or frozen PBMC, left unsorted. The sequenced sample was PBMCs, obtained at surgery. Receptors were obtained from a female donor with early-stage non-small cell lung cancer.

This clonotype appeared a few times. V is TRBV9 and J is TRBJ1-3; tentative D call: TRBD1 (6 bases). V gave up 4 bases and J gave up 0 bases, with 14 bases separating them. The CDR3 is 16 residues long. CDR1 and CDR2 (germline): SGDLS, YYNGEE. This CDR3 is CASSLGASNSGNTIYF. The CDR3 nucleotides read TGTGCCAGCAGCTTGGGGGCCAGTAACTCTGGAAACACCATATATTTT.

The V gene is TRBV5-1, the J gene TRBJ2-3; no reliable D call. This CDR3 spans 15 amino acids. Germline CDR1 is SGHRS and CDR2 is YFSETQ. The V gene lost 0 bases and the J gene lost 0 bases, with 8 bases spanning the gap. The CDR3 DNA is TGCGCCAGCAGCTTGGCCTCCCAGAGCACAGATACGCAGTATTTT. Its protein product is CASSLASQSTDTQYF.

This clonotype was seen repeatedly, ten times or more. V gene TRBV20-1 combines with J gene TRBJ1-1, with 10 bases lining up with TRBD1. The CDR3 covers 14 residues. Germline V lookup: CDR1 DFQATT, CDR2 SNEGSKA (reference sequence). Trimming at V came to 6 bases and at J to 1 base, leaving 5 bases not matched to a gene. DNA for the CDR3: TGCAGTGCCTCCCGGACAGGGGGGAACACTGAAGCTTTCTTT. Encoded protein: CSASRTGGNTEAFF.

V and J are TRBV2 and TRBJ1-5; the match to TRBD1 covers 8 bases. The V gene's germline CDR1 is SNHLY and CDR2 FYNNEI. The CDR3 has 16 amino acids. After removal of 4 bases from V and 5 bases from J, the junction contained 10 bases not matched to a gene. The CDR3 bases are TGTGCCAGCAGTGTCCTCAGGACAGGGCGCGATCAGCCCCAGCATTTT. Protein: CASSVLRTGRDQPQHF.

This clonotype showed up many times. The chain combines TRBV10-3 with TRBJ2-1, with D tentatively TRBD1 or TRBD2 (6 bases each). Germline CDR1 and CDR2: ENHRY and SYGVKD. The CDR3 is made up of 14 amino acids. V gave up 10 bases and J gave up 4 bases, with 17 bases separating them. The CDR3, as DNA: TGTGCCACCGGCCGGGGGCAAGAGTACAATGAGCAGTTCTTC. It encodes CATGRGQEYNEQFF.

This clonotype was counted between two and nine times. V usage is TRBV7-3 and J usage is TRBJ2-1; 11 bases agree with TRBD2. Looked up from germline, CDR1 is SGHTA and CDR2 is FQGTGA. The CDR3 length is 13 residues. V gave up 4 bases and J gave up 7 bases; unmatched junction bases: 0. The CDR3 here is CASSWTSGNEQFF. Here the CDR3 DNA reads TGTGCCAGCAGCTGGACTAGCGGGAATGAGCAGTTCTTC.

V usage is TRBV6-5 and J usage is TRBJ2-3; 9 bases are a match to TRBD2. Unmatched junction bases numbered 6, after V lost 3 bases and J lost 8 bases. This CDR3 is 14 amino acids long. In germline, CDR1 is MNHEY, CDR2 SVGAGI. CDR3 sequence (DNA): TGTGCCAGCAGTTATGGCGGGGGGGCCGGTACGCAGTATTTT. Translation gives CASSYGGGAGTQYF.

This clonotype turned up a few times. The chain joins TRBV20-1 to TRBJ1-4; 9 nucleotides match TRBD1. Germline trimming cut 6 bases from V and 6 bases from J; bases unmatched to any gene: 11. CDR3 length: 15 amino acids. CDR1 is DFQATT, CDR2 SNEGSKA, per germline (reference sequence). The CDR3 nucleotides read TGCAGTGCAGGGGATGCGGGACAGGGCCATGAAAAACTGTTTTTT. This codes for CSAGDAGQGHEKLFF.

The sample holds many counts of this clonotype. The chain recombines TRBV20-1 with TRBJ2-1; D unclear. CDR1 is DFQATT and CDR2 is SNEGSKA in the germline V gene (reference sequence). The length of the CDR3 is 14 residues. V was trimmed by 4 bases and J by 0 bases, leaving 10 bases between them. The CDR3: CSANSHFSYNEQFF. The CDR3 nucleotides read TGCAGTGCTAATTCGCATTTCTCCTACAATGAGCAGTTCTTC.

In this sample, this clonotype turned up many times. The rearrangement joins TRBV18 to TRBJ1-1; D not resolved. Trimming removed 3 bases at V and 3 bases at J, with 8 bases between. Germline V gives CDR1 KGHSH, CDR2 LQKENI. This CDR3 spans 13 amino acids. CDR3 in amino acids: CASSPRDDTEAFF. CDR3 bases: TGTGCCAGCTCACCGCGTGATGACACTGAAGCTTTCTTT.

This clonotype was picked up many times. V gene TRBV20-1 combines with J gene TRBJ2-2; D may correspond to TRBD1 or TRBD2 (5 bases each). This CDR3 has 14 amino acids. Trimming cost V 4 bases and J 7 bases, with 16 bases left between them. The germline V gene encodes CDR1 DFQATT and CDR2 SNEGSKA (reference sequence). CDR3 nucleotides: TGCAGTGCTACGACCGGGCAGGGAGTCGGGGAGCTGTTTTTT. It codes for CSATTGQGVGELFF.

Remarks on this clonotype: A read error may be the cause here, since a much bigger clone is one base away. The J gene is TRBJ2-7, the V gene TRBV7-8; TRBD2 is a possible D gene (5 bases). The CDR3 sequence is 12 residues long. Per germline, CDR1 SGHVS and CDR2 FQNEAQ. CDR3 residues: CTSSLASFEQYF. The CDR3 region has the DNA TGTACCAGCAGCTTAGCGAGTTTCGAGCAGTACTTC. Full variable domain (rest looked up from reference TRBV7-8 and TRBJ2-7): GAGVSQSPRYKVAKRGQDVALRCDPISGHVSLFWYQQALGQGPEFLTYFQNEAQLDKSGLPSDRFFAERPEGSVSTLKIQRTQQEDSAVYLCTSSLASFEQYFGPGTRLTVT.

This clonotype appeared a single time. A read error may explain this, as a much larger clone is one base away. The V call is TRBV11-1, the J call TRBJ2-2; possibly TRBD2 for D (6 bases). The length of the CDR3 is 16 residues. Per germline, CDR1 SGHAT and CDR2 FQDESV (reference sequence). The CDR3 DNA sequence: TGTGCCAGCAGCTCGTCGGATAGCGGAGGTCTCGGGGAGCCGTTTTTT. Its protein is CASSSSDSGGLGEPFF. Complete variable domain (other parts from reference TRBV11-1 and TRBJ2-2): EAEVAQSPRYKITEKSQAVAFWCDPISGHATLYWYRQILGQGPELLVQFQDESVVDDSQLPKDRFSAERLKGVDSTLKIQPAELGDSAMYLCASSSSDSGGLGEPFFGEGSRLTVL.

This clonotype was counted only a few times. The chain links TRBV2 to TRBJ2-1; TRBD2 aligns across 12 bases. The V gene's germline CDR1 is SNHLY and CDR2 FYNNEI. The CDR3 sequence is 16 residues long. After removal of 5 bases from V and 10 bases from J, the junction contained 12 bases not matched to a gene. CDR3 sequence (DNA): TGTGCCAGCAGTCCCCTCCTAGCGGGGGGGAATAAGGAGCAGTTCTTC. Translated: CASSPLLAGGNKEQFF.

The genes are TRBV6-5 and TRBJ2-3; TRBD1 matches 8 bases. The V segment lost 6 bases and the J segment 2 bases; nucleotides outside the gene matches: 7. The CDR3 is made up of 15 amino acids. CDR1 and CDR2 (germline): MNHEY, SVGAGI. CDR3 protein: CASSPRDRFTDTQYF. The CDR3 nucleotides read TGTGCCAGCAGCCCCAGGGACAGGTTCACAGATACGCAGTATTTT.

CDR3 bases: TGTGCCAGCAGCCATCTTCCGTATTTT. Translation: CASSHLPYF. This rearrangement joins TRBV3-1 to TRBJ2-3; D gene unclear. Germline lookup yields CDR1 LGHDT and CDR2 YNNKEL (reference sequence). V was trimmed by 3 bases and J by 14 bases, leaving 6 bases between them. The CDR3 has 9 residues.

This clonotype was counted between two and nine times. The chain couples TRBV3-1 to TRBJ2-7, with D hard to call. V lost 1 base to trimming and J lost 5 bases, with 12 bases between them. This CDR3 spans 14 amino acids. The germline gives CDR1 LGHDT, CDR2 YNNKEL (reference sequence). The chain's CDR3 is CASSQVGLLNEQYF. CDR3 DNA: TGTGCCAGCAGCCAAGTCGGTCTATTGAACGAGCAGTACTTC.

Notes on this clonotype: A much more abundant neighbour one base away suggests this may be a read error. Since no conserved phenylalanine or tryptophan closes the CDR3, a read error is the likely cause. The chain combines TRBV14 with TRBJ1-1; D is undetermined. Per the germline V gene, CDR1 is SGHDN and CDR2 is FVKESK. V was clipped by 3 bases and J by 3 bases, with 11 bases between them. CDR3 length: 14 residues. CDR3 sequence: CASSQGSGHTEAFL. The CDR3 DNA sequence: TGTGCCAGCAGCCAGGGCTCCGGTCACACTGAAGCTTTCCTT.

The J gene is TRBJ1-1, the V gene TRBV28; 12 positions agree with TRBD1. The junction had 17 bases not matched to a gene; V was cut back by 3 bases and J by 3 bases. The germline CDR1 and CDR2 sequences are MDHEN and SYDVKM. The length of the CDR3 is 20 residues. Written as DNA, the CDR3 is TGTGCCAGCAGTTTCGTCTCCTTCGTTGGGACAGGGGGCTCAGACACTGAAGCTTTCTTT. Translated: CASSFVSFVGTGGSDTEAFF.

The gene calls are TRBV3-1 and TRBJ2-7; possible D gene TRBD2, 5 bases. The CDR3 loop spans 19 amino acids. CDR1 LGHDT and CDR2 YNNKEL come from the germline V gene (reference sequence). V was clipped by 3 bases and J by 4 bases, with 28 bases between them. CDR3 region: CASSQRELFRQDLGYEQYF. For the CDR3, the DNA is TGTGCCAGCAGCCAGAGGGAGTTATTCCGTCAGGACCTAGGGTACGAGCAGTACTTC.

This clonotype was observed a handful of times. The gene calls are TRBV5-1 and TRBJ2-5; a weak D match, TRBD1 (6 bases). The CDR3 is 13 residues long. With 4 bases removed from V and 5 bases from J, the gap between germline ends came to 12 bases. The germline gives CDR1 SGHRS, CDR2 YFSETQ. The CDR3 is CASSGGAGETQYF. Written as DNA, the CDR3 is TGCGCCAGCAGCGGGGGCGCCGGGGAGACCCAGTACTTC.

At least ten counts were recorded for this clonotype. The chain carries TRBV5-5 and TRBJ1-1; no clear D gene. Germline lookup yields CDR1 SGHKS and CDR2 YYEKEE (reference sequence). V was pared by 0 bases and J by 4 bases, with 16 bases between. This CDR3 is built from 16 residues. The CDR3: CASSLATRTRSTEAFF. CDR3 coding DNA: TGTGCCAGCAGCTTGGCCACTAGAACTAGGAGCACTGAAGCTTTCTTT. Using reference TRBV5-5 and TRBJ1-1 for the parts outside the CDR3, the full variable domain is DAGVTQSPTHLIKTRGQQVTLRCSPISGHKSVSWYQQVLGQGPQFIFQYYEKEERGRGNFPDRFSARQFPNYSSELNVNALLLGDSALYLCASSLATRTRSTEAFFGQGTRLTVV.

This clonotype has a count of ten or more. This chain's CDR3 is CASSSRGASVNEQFF. In DNA form, the CDR3 reads TGTGCCAGCAGCTCTCGAGGAGCGTCGGTCAATGAGCAGTTCTTC. This rearrangement joins TRBV7-2 to TRBJ2-1; D gene unclear. V shed 4 bases and J shed 6 bases, with 16 bases lying between them. The CDR3 contains 15 residues. Germline CDR1 SGHTA, CDR2 FQGNSA. Filled out from reference TRBV7-2 and TRBJ2-1, the complete variable domain reads GAGVSQSPSNKVTEKGKDVELRCDPISGHTALYWYRQSLGQGLEFLIYFQGNSAPDKSGLPSDRFSAERTGGSVSTLTIQRTQQEDSAVYLCASSSRGASVNEQFFGPGTRLTVL.

This clonotype was counted once. The genes are TRBV6-5 and TRBJ1-5; the D gene is possibly TRBD1 (6 bases). V was pared by 4 bases and J by 11 bases, with 21 bases between. CDR1 is MNHEY, CDR2 SVGAGI, per germline. The CDR3 totals 15 residues. This CDR3 reads CASSSPGAGILAQHF. The CDR3 DNA is TGTGCCAGCAGTTCGCCAGGGGCCGGTATTCTGGCCCAGCATTTT.